This is a list of T cell receptor beta chains from one sample in a study of blood T cell repertoires in COVID-19. Measured with immunoSEQ multiplex PCR; TCRdb has only the in-frame clones, and not every one. The data hold 190,000 or so clones, with 82% observed a single time. The sample consisted of PBMCs or T cells enriched from blood (not recorded which). All receptors come from a man in his forties or fifties who had recovered from COVID-19. Both conserved end residues are part of each CDR3. The D gene is left open where the match is weak. Some rows have no size entry. The others give once, few or many, or a class for an expanded clone.

j_call clone_size v_call d_call cdr3_aa cdr3_nt
TRBJ2-7 NA TRBV7-6 TRBD2 CASSPTPGTSGNDYEQYF TGTGCCAGCAGCCCCACCCCCGGGACTAGCGGGAATGACTACGAGCAGTACTTC
TRBJ1-1 NA TRBV6-5 NA CASSLGAVTEAFF TGTGCCAGCAGCCTAGGGGCGGTCACTGAAGCTTTCTTT
TRBJ2-1 NA TRBV9 NA CASSVAGWRGEQFF TGTGCCAGCAGCGTAGCGGGGTGGAGGGGTGAGCAGTTCTTC
TRBJ1-2 NA TRBV29-1 NA CSTLEGPNYGYTF TGCAGTACTTTAGAGGGCCCCAACTATGGCTACACCTTC
TRBJ2-1 NA TRBV24-1 TRBD2 CATSDLRRSSGYNEQFF TGTGCCACCAGTGATTTGAGGCGGTCTAGCGGTTACAATGAGCAGTTCTTC
TRBJ1-1 NA TRBV18 NA CASSPRVPGGDTEAFF TGTGCCAGCTCACCTCGGGTACCGGGGGGGGACACTGAAGCTTTCTTT
TRBJ2-5 NA TRBV6-2/TRBV6-3 TRBD1 CASSYKRSRGIQETQYF TGTGCCAGCAGTTACAAAAGGTCCAGGGGGATCCAAGAGACCCAGTACTTC
TRBJ2-7 NA TRBV3-1/TRBV3-2 NA CASSQYNGEQYF TGTGCCAGCAGCCAATATAACGGGGAGCAGTACTTC
TRBJ2-2 NA TRBV6-5 TRBD2 CASRSGRGTGELFF TGTGCCAGCAGAAGCGGGAGGGGGACCGGGGAGCTGTTTTTT
TRBJ2-7 NA TRBV6-5 TRBD2 CASSQGTSGSYEQYF TGTGCCAGCAGCCAAGGGACTAGCGGGAGTTACGAGCAGTACTTC
TRBJ2-1 NA TRBV11-2 TRBD1 CASSLDPPRGTVYNEQFF TGTGCCAGCAGCTTAGATCCCCCCAGGGGGACGGTGTACAATGAGCAGTTCTTC
TRBJ1-2 few TRBV28 TRBD1 CASSPLGQGQNGYTF TGTGCCAGCAGTCCCCTGGGACAGGGGCAAAATGGCTACACCTTC
TRBJ2-1 NA TRBV5-1 NA CASSLRLPLAEQFF TGCGCCAGCAGCTTGCGTCTACCCCTCGCTGAGCAGTTCTTC
TRBJ2-5 NA TRBV5-1 TRBD1 CASRQTGDYQETQYF TGCGCCAGCAGACAGACAGGGGATTACCAAGAGACCCAGTACTTC
TRBJ1-1 NA TRBV12-3/TRBV12-4 NA CASSWDENRGFF TGTGCCAGCAGTTGGGATGAAAACCGGGGTTTCTTT
TRBJ2-2 NA TRBV6-1 TRBD2 CASSVGLAGVSTGELFF TGTGCCAGCAGTGTGGGACTAGCGGGAGTATCGACCGGGGAGCTGTTTTTT
TRBJ1-4 NA TRBV2 NA CASSGNANEKLFF TGTGCCAGCAGCGGGAACGCTAATGAAAAACTGTTTTTT